This T cell receptor beta chain is from a study of neurological immune-mediated disorders. This clonotype has a count of ten or more. Germline V lookup: CDR1 SGDLS, CDR2 YYNGEE. The CDR3 length is 17 residues. Deletions cut 4 bases from V and 0 bases from J, with 19 bases between. TCRdb redid the calling of the 5' RACE reads with MiXCR, one entry per CDR3 protein. This table holds 60,000 to 85,000 distinct CDR3 sequences, 5.2% found once. This clonotype originated in a man between 18 and 29 years old with multiple sclerosis. V usage is TRBV9 and J usage is TRBJ1-2, with D unresolved. Sequenced material: PBMCs. In nucleotides, the CDR3 is TGTGCCAGCAGCAGAGGCCCCCCCAGTAGTCCTAACTATGGCTACACCTTC. This encodes CASSRGPPSSPNYGYTF.